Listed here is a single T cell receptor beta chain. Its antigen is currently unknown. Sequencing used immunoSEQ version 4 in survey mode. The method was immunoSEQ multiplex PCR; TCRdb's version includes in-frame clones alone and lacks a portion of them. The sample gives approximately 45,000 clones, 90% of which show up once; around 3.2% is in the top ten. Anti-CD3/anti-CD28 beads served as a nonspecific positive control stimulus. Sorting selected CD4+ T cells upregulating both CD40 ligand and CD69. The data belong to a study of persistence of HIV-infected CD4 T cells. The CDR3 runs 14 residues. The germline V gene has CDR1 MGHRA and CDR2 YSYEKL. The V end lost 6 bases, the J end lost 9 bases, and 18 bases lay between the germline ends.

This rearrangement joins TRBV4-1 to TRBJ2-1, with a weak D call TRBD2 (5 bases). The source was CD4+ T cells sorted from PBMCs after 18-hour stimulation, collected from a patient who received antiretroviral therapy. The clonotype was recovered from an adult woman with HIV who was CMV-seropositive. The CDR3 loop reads CASSPGSPPAEQFF. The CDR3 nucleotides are TGCGCCAGCAGTCCGGGATCCCCCCCCGCTGAGCAGTTCTTC.